This T cell receptor (beta chain) was obtained from a study of regulatory T cells in long-lasting Graves disease. As for time point: persistent/refractory GD, antithyroid drugs over 5 years with positive TRAb. The TCR library was made from RNA extracted from PBMCs. V lost 2 bases to trimming and J lost 2 bases, with 23 bases between them. This CDR3 is 19 amino acids long. Arm-PCR with iRepertoire HTBI primers amplified the CDR3 regions for these TCR beta libraries. MiXCR, run by TCRdb on the multiplex PCR reads, gives a single entry per CDR3 protein. The sample lists fewer than 400,000 distinct CDR3 sequences; roughly 20% were seen once.

The sequence was collected from a female donor with Graves disease. The sample here was peripheral blood mononuclear cells (PBMCs), taken when the disease was refractory, from a patient treated with antithyroid drugs. V and J are TRBV12-3 or TRBV12-4 and TRBJ2-3; D is possibly TRBD2 (7 bases). In DNA form, the CDR3 reads TGTGCCAGCAGTTTAATGAGGGGGGGAGTTGCGGGGGACACAGATACGCAGTATTTT. Residues: CASSLMRGGVAGDTDTQYF.